This is a list of T cell receptor beta chains from one sample in a study of a mutant IDH1 vaccine in newly diagnosed glioma. Their target antigens are unknown. TCRdb's table, derived via immunoSEQ multiplex PCR, lists solely in-frame clones and lacks some. Here the sample spans tens of thousands of clones, approximately 85% being singletons. The sequencing used PBMCs, collected from a glioma patient whose treatment included an IDH1 peptide vaccine. All receptors derive from a woman in her 50s with glioma. The CDR3 runs from the conserved cysteine through the conserved F or W. The order of the fields is V gene, clone size, D gene, J gene, CDR3 DNA, CDR3 protein. The D gene is left open where the match is weak. Size values are once, few and many counts, or a class for expanded clones, and some rows have none.

TRBV5-1	few	NA	TRBJ1-1	TGCGCCAGCAGCCGAGTAGAGGTGGGGGAAGCTTTCTTT	CASSRVEVGEAFF
TRBV11-2	NA	TRBD1	TRBJ2-7	TGTGCCAGCAGCTCAATTAGATGGGACAGGTCCTACGAGCAGTACTTC	CASSSIRWDRSYEQYF
TRBV2	NA	NA	TRBJ2-7	TGTGCCAGCGACCCAGCGGGACAGAGAAAGAACGAGCAGTACTTC	CASDPAGQRKNEQYF
TRBV10-2	NA	NA	TRBJ2-3	TGCGCCAGCAGTGAGGGACAGACCACAGATACGCAGTATTTT	CASSEGQTTDTQYF
TRBV27	NA	NA	TRBJ2-6	TGTGCCAGCAGTTTATTAGGGGTCCCTGGGGCCAACGTCCTGACTTTC	CASSLLGVPGANVLTF
TRBV13	NA	NA	TRBJ1-2	TGTGCCAGCAGCTTCACATTAAAAACAGGCTATGGCTACACCTTC	CASSFTLKTGYGYTF
TRBV6-6	few	NA	TRBJ2-7	TGTGCCAGCAGTTATAATACCGGGACCGTCTCCTACGAGCAGTACTTC	CASSYNTGTVSYEQYF
TRBV15	few	NA	TRBJ2-3	TGTGCCACCAGCCAAGGGCAGAACCGGGCCGCCCGGACAGATACGCAGTATTTT	CATSQGQNRAARTDTQYF
TRBV6-5	once	TRBD2	TRBJ2-1	TGTGCCAGCAGAATGGGTAGCGGGAAGAATGAGCAGTTCTTC	CASRMGSGKNEQFF
TRBV4-1	NA	NA	TRBJ2-7	TGCGCCAGCAGCCAACAGGATGGGAAGTTGGAGCAGTACTTC	CASSQQDGKLEQYF
TRBV11-3	NA	NA	TRBJ2-2	TGTGCCAGCAGCTTAAGGATTTCCGGGGAGCTGTTTTTT	CASSLRISGELFF
TRBV7-8	NA	TRBD2	TRBJ2-7	TGTGCCAGCAGCGCACACCGCCTAGCGGGAGGGCGCACCTACGAGCAGTACTTC	CASSAHRLAGGRTYEQYF
TRBV6-6	NA	TRBD2	TRBJ2-2	TGTGCCAGCAGTGGTACTAGCGGGAGTAATGCCGGGGAGCTGTTTTTT	CASSGTSGSNAGELFF
TRBV6-1	NA	NA	TRBJ1-2	TGTGCCAGCAGAGCTGGGACGGCTAACTATGGCTACACCTTC	CASRAGTANYGYTF